The clone carrying this T cell receptor (beta chain) was found a few times. Its target is not known. The sample belongs to a study of shared clonotypes between healthy human individuals. Study-level results: Some naive CD4 clonotypes, roughly 4.5%, turned up in common across four donors.

The CDR3 loop spans 19 amino acids. CDR1 is LGHNA and CDR2 is YNFKEQ in the germline V gene. V dropped 4 bases and J dropped 3; count of bases not matched to a gene: 11. All donors were healthy HIV-negative adults lacking recent acute infections or vaccinations. The donors were all Caucasian adults (living in Nashville, Tennessee). The assay ran at deep level. Sequencing was performed with immunoSEQ multiplex PCR; in TCRdb, only in-frame clones are kept and a portion is missing. The top ten hold 0.5% to 0.6% of the sample, which has about 1.1 million clones, approximately 80% seen once. The source is a man aged 18 to 35 in good health. Some clones in this sample may be carry-over from other donors' samples. Material: memory CD4+ T cells from PBMCs. Subset indicated: CD45RA-negative fraction. The genes are TRBV4-2 and TRBJ2-1; 14 bases agree with TRBD2. CDR3 loop: CASSPGLAGEGGDYNEQFF. In DNA, the CDR3 is TGTGCCAGCAGCCCGGGACTAGCGGGAGAGGGGGGGGACTACAATGAGCAGTTCTTC.